The present entry profiles one T cell receptor beta chain with its context. Source study methods: Amplifying reference gene primers gave estimates of nucleated cell counts. TCRdb's copy holds only in-frame clones and misses some; the assay was immunoSEQ multiplex PCR. That table gives V, J and clone size, and the DNA gave D and trimming. This sample carries 150,000 to 200,000 clones, approximately 80% of them seen once, and the ten largest clones take approximately 8%. The ends lost 4 bases at V and 1 base at J; junction bases unmatched: 4. Germline V gene lookup returns CDR1 WNHNN and CDR2 SYGVQD (reference sequence). The length of the CDR3 is 15 residues. The record originates from a study of blood T cell repertoires in COVID-19. Background on the study: Collection of acute and convalescent COVID-19 samples took place in the United States, Italy and Spain. The cDNA or gDNA used as material had been derived from T cells, B-cell-depleted T cells, or PBMCs.

This chain joins TRBV10-1 and TRBJ1-1; 9 nucleotides align to TRBD1. This TCR came from a man aged 60 to 75 with acute or convalescent COVID-19. Sequenced material: peripheral blood. The CDR3 is CASSGNRGQNTEAFF. The CDR3 DNA reads as TGCGCCAGCAGTGGAAACAGGGGGCAGAACACTGAAGCTTTCTTT.